The 27 T cell receptor beta chains listed next were all sequenced from one sample in a study of T-cell memory formation after mild COVID-19 (dated by TCRdb to the early 2020s). Receptors were amplified or captured by 5' RACE. The sequencing machine was an Illumina NovaSeq 6000. Starting from the raw public reads, TCRdb applied fastp trimming at Q25, assembled clones with MiXCR and retained in-frame beta chains. Every distinct CDR3 protein forms one entry, paired with its most common genes and DNA. This sample lists roughly 86,000 distinct CDR3 sequences; 10% to 15% were detected once. The ten largest clones take up 27% of the sample. Sequencing input: PBMCs or a T cell subset sorted from them (not recorded which). The receptors here all came from an adult woman who had mild COVID-19 (a few samples of this study predate the infection). The sample titles of this study are shuffled in the database, so cell type and time point are left out; the donor was told from shared clones.

This clonotype was recorded at least ten times. The genes are TRBV20-1 and TRBJ2-3; the D gene is possibly TRBD2 (6 bases). Trimming pared 2 bases from V and 0 bases from J, leaving 9 bases between. Germline CDR1 and CDR2: DFQATT and SNEGSKA (reference sequence). The CDR3 spans 14 residues. The CDR3 DNA follows: TGCAGTGCTAGATTGCGGGATAGCACAGATACGCAGTATTTT. Translation: CSARLRDSTDTQYF.

This clonotype was counted a few times. The genes are TRBV29-1 and TRBJ2-7; unclear D gene. The CDR3 runs 12 residues. CDR1 is SQVTM and CDR2 is ANQGSEA in the germline V gene. The V gene lost 4 bases and the J gene lost 2 bases, with 9 bases spanning the gap. The CDR3 sequence: CSVATLTYEQYF. The CDR3 DNA reads as TGCAGCGTTGCGACACTAACCTACGAGCAGTACTTC.

This clonotype was detected many times. V gene TRBV7-6 combines with J gene TRBJ2-1; tentative D call: TRBD1 (5 bases). The CDR3 sequence is 13 residues long. Germline-derived CDR1 and CDR2 are SGHVS and FNYEAQ. Trimming stripped 2 bases from V and 7 bases from J, with 9 bases between. CDR3 bases: TGTGCCAGCAGCTTAATTCCAGGGAATGAGCAGTTCTTC. Residues: CASSLIPGNEQFF.

This clonotype was counted ten times or more. The chain is built from TRBV9 and TRBJ2-3; possible D gene TRBD2, 6 bases. V was shortened by 5 bases and J by 0 bases, with 13 bases between the two germline ends. Germline V gene data show CDR1 as SGDLS and CDR2 as YYNGEE. The CDR3 length is 15 residues. The CDR3 reads CASSLSGGSTDTQYF. For the CDR3, the DNA is TGTGCCAGCAGTCTTAGCGGAGGGAGCACAGATACGCAGTATTTT. Filled out from reference TRBV9 and TRBJ2-3, the complete variable domain reads DSGVTQTPKHLITATGQRVTLRCSPRSGDLSVYWYQQSLDQGLQFLIQYYNGEERAKGNILERFSAQQFPDLHSELNLSSLELGDSALYFCASSLSGGSTDTQYFGPGTRLTVL.

The V and J genes are TRBV18 and TRBJ2-5; tentatively, D is TRBD1 or TRBD2 (5 bases each). Germline V lookup: CDR1 KGHSH, CDR2 LQKENI. The CDR3 loop spans 16 amino acids. V was pared by 4 bases and J by 2 bases, with 17 bases between. This CDR3 reads CASSLRRAGPQETQYF. The DNA for the CDR3 is TGTGCCAGCTCACTGAGGCGGGCAGGGCCGCAAGAGACCCAGTACTTC.

This clonotype was seen a handful of times. V is TRBV24-1 and J is TRBJ2-7; 7 bases fit TRBD1. The CDR3 extends over 14 amino acids. The V segment lost 4 bases and the J segment 5 bases; nucleotides outside the gene matches: 7. Germline V gene lookup returns CDR1 KGHDR and CDR2 SFDVKD. This CDR3 reads CATSETGEINEQYF. The DNA for the CDR3 is TGTGCCACCAGTGAAACAGGGGAAATAAACGAGCAGTACTTC.

The chain joins TRBV7-9 to TRBJ2-7; D not certain. CDR3 length equals 12 residues. CDR1 is SEHNR and CDR2 is FQNEAQ in the germline V gene (reference sequence). Deletions cut 5 bases from V and 6 bases from J, with 11 bases between. The CDR3 region is CASSNTPTEQYF. The CDR3 DNA reads TGTGCCAGCAGCAACACACCGACCGAGCAGTACTTC.

The chain joins TRBV9 to TRBJ2-4; D may be TRBD1 (6 bases). The V and J ends lost 3 bases and 0 bases respectively, with 19 bases between them. Germline V gives CDR1 SGDLS, CDR2 YYNGEE. This CDR3 is built from 18 residues. CDR3 protein: CASSDRTDTGLAKNIQYF. CDR3 coding DNA: TGTGCCAGCAGCGATAGGACAGACACCGGATTAGCCAAAAACATTCAGTACTTC.

This chain connects TRBV9 to TRBJ2-7; possibly TRBD2 for D (5 bases). The V gene lost 0 bases and the J gene lost 4 bases, with 11 bases spanning the gap. The CDR3 totals 14 residues. Germline CDR1 reads SGDLS; CDR2 reads YYNGEE. In nucleotides, the CDR3 is TGTGCCAGCAGCGTAGTCCCTAGCAGGTACGAGCAGTACTTC. Amino acids: CASSVVPSRYEQYF.

J is TRBJ2-7 and V is TRBV4-3, with D possibly TRBD2 on 6 matching bases. V shed 0 bases and J shed 3 bases, with 12 bases lying between them. This CDR3 has 15 residues. Germline assignment: CDR1 LGHNA and CDR2 YSLEER. This chain's CDR3 is CASSQEAGRVYEQYF. The CDR3 DNA reads TGCGCCAGCAGCCAAGAGGCGGGACGCGTCTACGAGCAGTACTTC.

V and J are TRBV7-9 and TRBJ2-5; 7 bases align to TRBD2. The junction had 7 bases not matched to a gene; V was cut back by 4 bases and J by 5 bases. The CDR3 is 14 amino acids. Germline lookup yields CDR1 SEHNR and CDR2 FQNEAQ (reference sequence). In DNA, the CDR3 is TGTGCCAGCAGCTCGACCGGGGGAGGGGAGACCCAGTACTTC. Translating gives CASSSTGGGETQYF.

This clonotype came up a few times. The chain employs TRBV5-4 and TRBJ2-5; D gene unclear. Per germline, CDR1 SGHNT and CDR2 YYREEE (reference sequence). Trimming removed 0 bases at V and 2 bases at J, with 11 bases between. The CDR3 spans 15 residues. The CDR3 protein is CASSLVVAVQETQYF. CDR3 DNA: TGTGCCAGCAGCTTGGTCGTTGCAGTACAAGAGACCCAGTACTTC.

V and J are TRBV12-3 or TRBV12-4 and TRBJ2-4; TRBD2 agrees at 12 bases. V shed 6 bases, J shed 7 bases, and the junction held 7 bases outside the gene matches. This CDR3 spans 15 amino acids. The CDR3 DNA is TGTGCCAGCAGCGTGCTAGCGGGAGGGCCCAACATTCAGTACTTC. Residues: CASSVLAGGPNIQYF.

A few counts support this clonotype. The V gene is TRBV7-6, the J gene TRBJ2-5; 8 positions match TRBD2. This CDR3 comprises 15 residues. Germline V gives CDR1 SGHVS, CDR2 FNYEAQ. With V trimmed by 7 bases and J by 2 bases, 9 bases remained unmatched. The CDR3 DNA reads TGTGCCAGCACAGAGGGGCCTAGCGGGCAAGAGACCCAGTACTTC. The encoded protein is CASTEGPSGQETQYF.

This clonotype was picked up many times. The gene calls are TRBV10-3 and TRBJ2-3; 8 bases agree with TRBD2. This CDR3 is 15 amino acids long. CDR1 ENHRY and CDR2 SYGVKD come from the germline V gene. V shed 11 bases, J shed 2 bases, and the junction held 12 bases outside the gene matches. CDR3 nucleotides: TGTGCCGCCCGGGAGGGGACCGCAAACACAGATACGCAGTATTTT. Protein sequence: CAAREGTANTDTQYF.

In its sample, this clonotype was seen a few times. V gene TRBV9 combines with J gene TRBJ2-3; 10 bases align to TRBD2. The CDR3 length is 16 residues. V shed 0 bases and J 3 bases; nucleotides not matched to a gene: 4. Per the germline V gene, CDR1 is SGDLS and CDR2 is YYNGEE. DNA of the CDR3: TGTGCCAGCAGCGTAGATAGCGGGGGGATTACAGATACGCAGTATTTT. Translated: CASSVDSGGITDTQYF.

This chain connects TRBV19 to TRBJ2-3; 8 bases agree with TRBD1. Germline V CDR1 and CDR2: LNHDA, SQIVND (reference sequence). V trimming: 2 bases; J trimming: 4 bases; junction bases outside the gene matches: 11. The CDR3 totals 17 residues. Written as DNA, the CDR3 is TGTGCCAGTAGTATATATTCGGGACAGGCTGGCGCAGATACGCAGTATTTT. It yields the protein CASSIYSGQAGADTQYF.

This clonotype was found a few times. This chain uses TRBV9 with TRBJ2-3; possibly TRBD1 for D (6 bases). Germline CDR1 SGDLS, CDR2 YYNGEE. Between the trimmed V and J ends, which lost 0 bases and 4 bases, there was a span of 15 bases. There are 16 residues in the CDR3. CDR3 sequence (DNA): TGTGCCAGCAGCGTAGCGAACAGGGTTTTGGCAGATACGCAGTATTTT. Translating it yields CASSVANRVLADTQYF.

This clonotype showed up many times. The chain employs TRBV7-9 and TRBJ2-7, with a possible D match to TRBD2 (5 bases). Trimming removed 4 bases from V and 4 bases from J, with 14 bases in between. Germline loops: CDR1 SEHNR, CDR2 FQNEAQ (reference sequence). This CDR3 is 14 amino acids long. CDR3 nucleotide sequence: TGTGCCAGCAGCTCCCCCGGGGTTTTGTACGAGCAGTACTTC. Encoded protein: CASSSPGVLYEQYF.

In its sample, this clonotype was seen many times. V and J are TRBV6-2 or TRBV6-3 and TRBJ2-7; a weak D match, TRBD2 (5 bases). The CDR3 loop spans 13 amino acids. Germline lookup yields CDR1 MNHEY and CDR2 SVGEGT. Trimming cost V 5 bases and J 3 bases, with 11 bases left between them. Written as DNA, the CDR3 is TGTGCCAGCAGTACCCGAGGGCGCTACGAGCAGTACTTC. Translated, it gives CASSTRGRYEQYF.

V gene TRBV3-1 combines with J gene TRBJ2-1, with 13 bases fitting TRBD2. The CDR3 runs to 15 residues. The V gene end was trimmed by 4 bases and the J gene end by 7 bases; junction bases not matched to a gene: 4. CDR1 and CDR2 from the germline V gene are LGHDT and YNNKEL (reference sequence). The CDR3 DNA is TGTGCCAGCAGCCTACTAGCGGGGGGGCGGAATGAGCAGTTCTTC. It codes for CASSLLAGGRNEQFF.

The V and J genes are TRBV15 and TRBJ2-7, with TRBD2 matching 11 bases. The CDR3 extends over 19 amino acids. From germline, CDR1 is LNHNV and CDR2 YYDKDF (reference sequence). J gave up 5 bases and V 3 bases, and 18 bases lay outside the gene matches. This chain's CDR3 is CATSSRGTSGYLLGNEQYF. Written as DNA, the CDR3 is TGTGCCACCAGCAGCCGGGGGACTAGCGGCTATTTACTCGGGAACGAGCAGTACTTC.

The J gene is TRBJ2-5, the V gene TRBV7-8, with D perhaps matching TRBD2 (5 bases). This CDR3 comprises 14 residues. CDR1 is SGHVS, CDR2 FQNEAQ, per germline. V was clipped by 1 base and J by 3 bases, with 9 bases between them. The CDR3 DNA sequence: TGTGCCAGCAGCTTAGAGTCCGGGGAAGAGACCCAGTACTTC. Translated: CASSLESGEETQYF.

This chain links TRBV12-5 with TRBJ2-1; 10 bases map to TRBD2. Germline CDR1 is LGHNT and CDR2 is FRNRAP. The CDR3 length is 17 residues. Trimming cost V 1 base and J 3 bases; bases outside gene matches: 6. The DNA of the CDR3 is TGTGCTAGTGGTTTGGGCCTAGCGGGAGCGTACTACAATGAGCAGTTCTTC. It is translated as CASGLGLAGAYYNEQFF.

This clonotype was observed a handful of times. The chain links TRBV4-1 to TRBJ2-5; no reliable D call. CDR3 length equals 15 residues. Trimming took 0 bases from V and 5 from J, leaving 13 bases between them. Germline V gene data show CDR1 as MGHRA and CDR2 as YSYEKL. CDR3 nucleotides: TGCGCCAGCAGCCAAGATACCGGGCCTGCGGAGACCCAGTACTTC. This codes for CASSQDTGPAETQYF.

In DNA form, the CDR3 reads TGTGCCAGCAGTTCCCCCCCGGGACAGGGATCACCGTCTAGCACAGATACGCAGTATTTT. Translated: CASSSPPGQGSPSSTDTQYF. The rearrangement links TRBV12-3 or TRBV12-4 to TRBJ2-3; 9 bases agree with TRBD1. This CDR3 is built from 20 residues. J gave up 0 bases and V 4 bases, and 17 bases lay outside the gene matches.

This clonotype appeared many times. Mismatch with germline at one junction end may stem from a read error. The rearrangement joins TRBV7-9 to TRBJ2-5; D is undetermined. CDR1 is SEHNR, CDR2 FQNEAQ, per germline (reference sequence). The CDR3 runs to 18 residues. The CDR3 coding sequence is TGTGCCAGCACCTTATTGGGCTCCGGTGGTGGGTCCCAAGAGACCCAGTACTTC. The encoded protein is CASTLLGSGGGSQETQYF.